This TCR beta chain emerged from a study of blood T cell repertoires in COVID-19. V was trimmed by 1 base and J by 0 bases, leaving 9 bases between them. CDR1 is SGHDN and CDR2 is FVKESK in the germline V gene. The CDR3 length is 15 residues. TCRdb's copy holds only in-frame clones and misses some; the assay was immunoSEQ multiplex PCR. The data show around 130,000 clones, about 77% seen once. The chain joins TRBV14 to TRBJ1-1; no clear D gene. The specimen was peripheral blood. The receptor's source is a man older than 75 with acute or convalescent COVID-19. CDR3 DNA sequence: TGTGCCAGCAGCCAAGGAACACCAATGAACACTGAAGCTTTCTTT. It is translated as CASSQGTPMNTEAFF. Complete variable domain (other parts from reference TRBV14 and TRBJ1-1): EAGVTQFPSHSVIEKGQTVTLRCDPISGHDNLYWYRRVMGKEIKFLLHFVKESKQDESGMPNNRFLAERTGGTYSTLKVQPAELEDSGVYFCASSQGTPMNTEAFFGQGTRLTVV.